This paragraph covers one TCR beta chain sequence. Its antigen is unidentified. This entry comes from a study of cytotoxic CD8 clonotypes in ibrutinib-treated CLL. For the study at large: The cohort had about a dozen relapsed/refractory and over 14 treatment-naive patients, some 17 IGHV unmutated. The authors obtained response samples at a median of around eleven months of treatment, range 6 to 36. Study-level findings and limits: Collection times varied between progressing and sustained-remission patients.

Produced via immunoSEQ multiplex PCR; TCRdb's table is partial and in-frame only. Of some 130,000 clones in the sample, 70% to 90% are singletons; the top ten hold roughly 2%. The CDR3 is 16 amino acids. Germline trimming cut 0 bases from V and 8 bases from J; bases unmatched to any gene: 7. Germline-derived CDR1 and CDR2 are MNHEY and SVGAGI. Roughly 2 micrograms of genomic DNA from cryopreserved PBMCs went into TCR beta libraries. The source was PBMCs, collected after 24 months of ibrutinib treatment. This sequence originates from a human donor with chronic lymphocytic leukemia. The chain links TRBV6-5 to TRBJ1-2, with TRBD1 identical over 12 bases. CDR3 bases: TGTGCCAGCAGTTACTCGATACGTGGGACAGGGGGCGGCTACACCTTC. Protein: CASSYSIRGTGGGYTF.